The present T cell receptor (beta chain) was sequenced within a study of blood T cell repertoires in COVID-19. In the study overall: Both acute and convalescent COVID-19 samples were obtained from the United States, Italy and Spain. The cDNA or gDNA used as material had been derived from T cells, B-cell-depleted T cells, or PBMCs.

In the study's own analysis: Nucleated cell number was recorded as an estimate derived from reference gene primer amplification. TCRdb keeps only in-frame clones here, not all; method: immunoSEQ multiplex PCR. The V and J calls and clone size come from that table; D and trimming were worked out from the DNA. The table records some 200,000 clones, 92% of them present only once. The CDR3 extends over 18 amino acids. Unmatched junction bases numbered 12, after V lost 0 bases and J lost 6 bases. Germline-derived CDR1 and CDR2 are SEHNR and FQNEAQ (reference sequence). The sequenced sample was peripheral blood. The chain combines TRBV7-9 with TRBJ1-1, with 11 bases identical to TRBD1. This TCR was sampled from a man aged 25-45 years with acute or convalescent COVID-19. CDR3 loop: CASSLALLGTGGGSEAFF. CDR3 DNA: TGTGCCAGCAGCTTAGCGCTTTTGGGGACAGGGGGAGGTTCTGAAGCTTTCTTT.